The source of this TCR beta chain is a study of T-cell memory formation after mild COVID-19. Germline lookup yields CDR1 MDHEN and CDR2 SYDVKM. The CDR3 loop spans 14 amino acids. Trimming took 11 bases from V and 1 from J, leaving 17 bases between them. One entry per CDR3 protein, called by TCRdb with MiXCR from the 5' RACE reads. The table shows about 350,000 distinct CDR3 sequences, with roughly an eighth occurring only once. The sequencing sample was made of PBMCs or a T cell subset sorted from them (not recorded which). The TCR comes from a man between 18 and 29 years old who had mild COVID-19 (a few samples of this study predate the infection). Cell type and time point are not known. The V and J genes are TRBV28 and TRBJ1-1; D possibly corresponds to TRBD1 (5 bases). The DNA for the CDR3 is TGTGCCGCCCAAAGACTAGGGGAGAACACTGAAGCTTTCTTT. Protein product: CAAQRLGENTEAFF. Full variable domain (outside the CDR3, taken from reference TRBV28 and TRBJ1-1): DVKVTQSSRYLVKRTGEKVFLECVQDMDHENMFWYRQDPGLGLRLIYFSYDVKMKEKGDIPEGYSVSREKKERFSLILESASTNQTSMYLCAAQRLGENTEAFFGQGTRLTVV.